The present T cell receptor (beta chain) was sequenced within a study of Ad26.COV2.S vaccination and SARS-CoV-2 variants. The study, taken as a whole, reports: People given the vaccine had a wider spike-specific TCR breadth than placebo recipients did.

As for treatment: 15 to 20 received Ad26.COV2.S at low or high dose, single or two shots; about five received placebo; per-sample allocation not given. Sampling happened 63 days after the first vaccine or placebo injection. The study used a vaccine consisting of an Ad26 vector that expressed Wuhan-strain SARS-CoV-2 spike. Only in-frame clones appear in the TCRdb table, and some are missing; sequencing was by immunoSEQ multiplex PCR. Here the sample spans more than 300,000 clones, over 80% being singletons. This CDR3 contains 17 residues. From germline, CDR1 is KGHDR and CDR2 SFDVKD. V dropped 5 bases and J dropped 2; count of bases not matched to a gene: 9. A remark on this clone: What it binds is not known.

Material: peripheral blood, obtained in a trial of Ad26.COV2.S vaccine versus placebo. This clonotype was sampled from a person aged 18-65 years who received the Ad26.COV2.S COVID-19 vaccine or a placebo. The V and J genes are TRBV24-1 and TRBJ2-3; 10 bases map to TRBD1. The CDR3 DNA sequence: TGTGCCACCAGTGCCACGACAGGGGGCGCCCCCACAGATACGCAGTATTTT. Residues: CATSATTGGAPTDTQYF.